This T cell receptor beta chain comes out of a study of cytomegalovirus exposure and HLA in healthy donors. General observations from the study: Through in vitro validation, three CMV-associated chains were shown to be specific for CMV antigens.

About this clone: Its target is not known.

Unmatched junction bases numbered 6, after V lost 6 bases and J lost 4 bases. There are 14 residues in the CDR3. Looked up from germline, CDR1 is MNHNY and CDR2 is SVGAGI (reference sequence). 13 Jbeta primers and 60 Vbeta primers were used for the PCR. Data came from immunoSEQ multiplex PCR; TCRdb stores just in-frame clones and leaves some out. The data hold under 200,000 clones, with approximately 85% observed a single time. The rearrangement links TRBV6-6 to TRBJ2-7, with 10 bases identical to TRBD2. Sequenced input: PBMCs. This clonotype was sampled from a woman aged 50 to 60 in good health and CMV-seronegative. The CDR3 spells CASRETSGEYEQYF. CDR3 nucleotides: TGTGCCAGCAGGGAAACTAGCGGGGAATACGAGCAGTACTTC.